Many counts were recorded for the clone carrying this T cell receptor (beta chain). Its antigen is not identified. Quantitative 5'-RACE with molecular barcodes generated TCR beta libraries. TCRdb recomputed calls from the 5' RACE reads with MiXCR, one row per CDR3 protein. This sample has about 130,000 distinct CDR3 sequences, with 7% to 8% found just once. These data belong to a study of CD8 T cells in ankylosing spondylitis. Overall study results and limits: It was reported that disease-linked clones were significantly enriched in matched ankylosing spondylitis synovial fluid. Seemingly distinctive of ankylosing spondylitis blood was a TCR beta motif formed by eight highly homologous variants. Reactive arthritis synovial fluid and blood were previously reported to contain some motif variants.

The CDR3 consists of 14 residues. V was trimmed by 0 bases and J by 4 bases, leaving 11 bases between them. Germline V lookup: CDR1 DFQATT, CDR2 SNEGSKA (reference sequence). Sequencing used blood, either unsorted or a sorted T cell fraction (not recorded which). The chain is built from TRBV20-1 and TRBJ2-3; D is ambiguous. This receptor was obtained from a female donor with ankylosing spondylitis or in good health (not recorded which). The CDR3 loop reads CSAREGSVADTQYF. The DNA for the CDR3 is TGCAGTGCTAGAGAGGGGTCAGTTGCAGATACGCAGTATTTT.